A single T cell receptor (beta chain) is shown here with its context. Antigen unknown. This specimen comes from a study of beta chain features in type 1 diabetes. Study in general: Regarding age, gender and cell yields, patients proved similar to healthy donors.

Study-level points and caveats: Across all four CD4+ subsets, people with type 1 diabetes showed modestly shorter TCRB CDR3s. In type 1 diabetes patients, VDJ junctions had fewer insertions; deletions at these junctions were more frequent.

Sequenced material consisted of expressed TCRB transcripts (all of the isolated RNA was reverse transcribed). Sequencing was performed with immunoSEQ multiplex PCR; in TCRdb, only in-frame clones are kept and a portion is missing. This sample has under 200,000 clones, with 7% to 10% found just once. The CDR3 loop spans 14 amino acids. The V gene's germline CDR1 is SGHRS and CDR2 YFSETQ. The V end lost 7 bases, the J end lost 4 bases, and 17 bases lay between the germline ends. This receptor was taken from a young woman in good health. What was sequenced was central memory CD4+ T cells from blood. The chain is built from TRBV5-1 and TRBJ1-2; tentatively, D is TRBD1 (5 bases). The CDR3 loop is CASGNSGHGYGYTF. CDR3 nucleotides: TGCGCCAGCGGAAATTCCGGACACGGCTATGGCTACACCTTC.